This TCR beta chain derives from a study of cytomegalovirus exposure and HLA in healthy donors. The study, taken as a whole, reports: The classifier reportedly diagnosed cytomegalovirus status with high specificity and sensitivity. Several of the most significant clusters appeared linked to common viral pathogens, based on a later analysis. Earlier results showed most TCR beta V segments being productive about 87% or about 30% of the time.

The V segment lost 10 bases and the J segment 2 bases; nucleotides outside the gene matches: 10. CDR1 is MNHEY, CDR2 SMNVEV, per germline (reference sequence). This CDR3 spans 14 amino acids. Turning to this clone: The antigen is unknown.

Amplification used 60 Vbeta primers and 13 Jbeta primers. Measured with immunoSEQ multiplex PCR; TCRdb has only the in-frame clones, and not every one. In the table there are roughly 100,000 clones, roughly 80% of which are singletons. The chain is built from TRBV27 and TRBJ2-7; 8 bases map to TRBD2. The sequenced sample was PBMCs. The TCR sequence derives from a middle-aged man in good health and CMV-seronegative. In DNA form, the CDR3 reads TGTGCCAACAAAGGACTAGCCAAACCCTACGAGCAGTACTTC. This encodes CANKGLAKPYEQYF.